The T cell receptor beta chain under discussion was sequenced for a study of synovial regulatory T cells in juvenile arthritis (dated by TCRdb to between 2015 and 2016). About the investigation overall: Among the sequenced patients, a few were classified as therapy-naive, methotrexate plus infliximab was given to one, methotrexate was given to about 6, and treatment information was unavailable for one. The study compared TCRbeta CDR3 repertoires of blood iaTreg cells, other blood Treg cells and synovial fluid Treg cells from matched patient samples. Effector T cell subsets from the study cohort were also sequenced for comparisons, but the Treg dataset by itself includes only blood Treg cells and synovial fluid Treg cells. The TCR repertoire comparisons covered Treg and Teff subsets from about 11 JIA patients with active disease. General study outcomes and caveats: Lower TCR diversity was observed in blood iaTreg cells than in other blood Treg cells, consistent with antigen-driven expansion. Synovial Treg cells shared more CDR3 sequences with iaTreg cells than with other blood Treg cells; Chao-Jaccard similarity confirmed closer relation. iaTreg TCR repertoires were found to be largely private across patients and to partially overlap with synovial Teff and blood CPL repertoires.

The library was prepared using the immunoSEQ multiplex PCR assay. TCRbeta CDR3 sequencing was carried out by Adaptive Biotechnologies. Per the authors' processing: To assess repertoire similarity, the researchers used the Chao-modified Jaccard index along with median clonotype overlap taken from 200 random subsamples at equal sample size. The similarity analyses were based on either productive nucleotide sequences or amino acid sequences translated in silico. Hierarchical clustering with single linkage and t-SNE based on Chao-modified Jaccard distances were applied for the comparison of repertoires. After normalising for sample size, the researchers measured repertoire diversity with the Renyi index across a range of alpha values. In its TCRdb copy, this immuneACCESS table keeps in-frame sequences only and misses some clones. Where compared with another copy, unresolved V genes explain less than half of these, and the others have no known cause. V, J and clone size derive from that table, while D and trimming were established from the DNA sequence. The sample's table covers 800 to 950 clones. The leading ten clones occupy 4% to 5.5% of the sample.

In the absence of a count, this clone is rated large (0.1 to 1%) from its frequency. This clone's antigen is unknown. iaTreg cells were HLA-DR+ Treg cells, more frequent in NO ID than ID patients at Tend; hypothesised to expand during inflammation. The donors for the TCR repertoire analysis were approximately eleven juvenile idiopathic arthritis patients with active disease who had not reached inactive disease, of whom 3 were polyarticular and 8 were oligoarticular. The TCR-sequenced patients had a median age of approximately 11 years (range about 2.2-22.9) and median disease duration of approximately seven years (range 0.2-19.1). The samples used for TCR repertoire analysis were collected at two centres in Italy. Peripheral blood mononuclear cells were isolated by Histopaque-1077 density gradient and cryopreserved in roughly 90% FCS with about 10% DMSO. The TCR was taken from a donor aged 2-29 years with juvenile idiopathic arthritis. The sequencing input was Treg cells from blood. What this sample's cell subset or site label stands for: HLA-DR+ inflammation-associated blood Treg cells.

The CDR3: CASSLGGSRGTQYF. The receptor chain draws on TRBV28 and TRBJ2-5; TCRdb returns TRBD2, unconfirmable since there is no DNA. In the germline V gene, CDR1 corresponds to MDHEN and CDR2 to SYDVKM. Taken from cysteine to phenylalanine, the CDR3 has 14 residues. The nucleotide record is missing.